This T cell receptor (beta chain) was sequenced in a study of blood T cell repertoires in COVID-19. The overall study: From T cells, B-cell-depleted T cells, or PBMCs came the material, which was cDNA or gDNA.

The CDR3 runs to 13 residues. V was clipped by 3 bases and J by 7 bases, with 10 bases between them. Participants were aged roughly 18 to 89 years from 20 to 30 US areas. Generated by immunoSEQ multiplex PCR, the TCRdb table keeps only in-frame clones and is missing some. The table lists 390,000 or so clones, more than 75% of them singletons. The chain has TRBV12-3 or TRBV12-4 and TRBJ1-5; D call uncertain. The sequenced material came from PBMCs or T cells enriched from blood (not recorded which). The clonotype was recovered from a woman between 45 and 65 years old who had recovered from COVID-19. The CDR3, as DNA: TGTGCCAGCAGTTTTCAAGAGAACCAGCCCCAGCATTTT. Translating gives CASSFQENQPQHF.